The rows below give T cell receptor beta chains drawn from one sample of a study of blood T cell repertoires in COVID-19. Here immunoSEQ multiplex PCR was the method, and the copy in TCRdb shows in-frame clones only, minus some. In the table there are 300,000 or so clones, 90% of which are singletons. Sequencing was done on a sample of PBMCs or T cells enriched from blood (not recorded which). The receptor set was obtained from a young woman who had recovered from COVID-19. CDR3s include the opening cysteine and the closing phenylalanine or tryptophan. The order of the fields is D gene, J gene, clone size, V gene, CDR3 length, CDR3 DNA, CDR3 protein. D genes are given only for firm matches. Expanded clones are given a class, and other clones once, few, many or no size at all.

- | TRBJ1-3 | once | TRBV30 | 18 | TGTGCCTGGAGTGTATTGTATAGGACTCCTAACTCTGGAAACACCATATATTTT | CAWSVLYRTPNSGNTIYF
- | TRBJ1-5 | - | TRBV6-2/TRBV6-3 | 13 | TGTGCCAGCAGTTGGACAGCTAATCAGCCCCAGCATTTT | CASSWTANQPQHF
- | TRBJ2-7 | - | TRBV27 | 13 | TGTGCCAGCGGTCTGTCGGCCCAGGGAGAGCAGTACTTC | CASGLSAQGEQYF
- | TRBJ2-1 | once | TRBV28 | 12 | TGTGCCAGCAGTTCAGTCGGAGTAGATAAGTTCTTC | CASSSVGVDKFF
TRBD2 | TRBJ2-1 | - | TRBV7-9 | 15 | TGTGCCAGCAGCTCGTCGGGGGGATTTTACAATGAGCAGTTCTTC | CASSSSGGFYNEQFF
TRBD1 | TRBJ1-6 | - | TRBV11-2 | 16 | TGTGCCAGCAGCTTAGTGGAGGGGGCGCCTCCTTCACCCCTCCACTTT | CASSLVEGAPPSPLHF
TRBD1 | TRBJ1-6 | once | TRBV5-1 | 15 | TGCGCCAGCAGCTTGGGGGGACAGGGAAGCTCACCCCTCCACTTT | CASSLGGQGSSPLHF
- | TRBJ1-6 | - | TRBV7-9 | 14 | TGTGCCAGCAGCTTAGGGCATCATAATTCACCCCTCCACTTT | CASSLGHHNSPLHF
- | TRBJ2-5 | - | TRBV5-1 | 14 | TGCGCCAGCAGCCCCGGACACAACCAAGAGACCCAGTACTTC | CASSPGHNQETQYF
- | TRBJ2-4 | - | TRBV28 | 13 | TGTGCCAGCAGTTTATCGGGGGAAAACATTCAGTACTTC | CASSLSGENIQYF
TRBD2 | TRBJ2-7 | - | TRBV6-5 | 16 | TGTGCCAGCAGTTATGAAGGAGCGGGAGCGGCCTACGAGCAGTACTTC | CASSYEGAGAAYEQYF
TRBD2 | TRBJ2-7 | - | TRBV6-5 | 16 | TGTGCCAGCAGTTACGGTCTAGCGGGAGCTCCCTACGAGCAGTACTTC | CASSYGLAGAPYEQYF
- | TRBJ2-4 | - | TRBV7-9 | 16 | TGTGCCAGCAGCGAACCCTCCGGGATTGCCAAAAACATTCAGTACTTC | CASSEPSGIAKNIQYF
TRBD2 | TRBJ2-5 | - | TRBV11-1 | 11 | TGTGCCAGCAGCTCTGGACTAGATCAGTACTTC | CASSSGLDQYF
- | TRBJ1-2 | - | TRBV28 | 17 | TGTGCCAGCAGTTTATTCGCCGGTGGAGGGGCCCGACGCGGCTACACCTTC | CASSLFAGGGARRGYTF
TRBD1 | TRBJ2-4 | - | TRBV25-1 | 14 | TGTGCCTCGAAGGGTACAGGGGGAAGAAACATTCAGTACTTC | CASKGTGGRNIQYF
- | TRBJ2-2 | - | TRBV21-1 | 17 | TGTGCCAGCAGCAAAGGGGGACAGGGGAGATGGACCGGGGAGCTGTTTTTT | CASSKGGQGRWTGELFF
- | TRBJ2-7 | - | TRBV7-3 | 14 | TGTGCCAGCAGCATACAGGGAGTTGAGTACGAGCAGTACTTC | CASSIQGVEYEQYF
- | TRBJ2-2 | - | TRBV2 | 16 | TGTGCCAGCAACGTAGAAGCGGGCTATAACACCGGGGAGCTGTTTTTT | CASNVEAGYNTGELFF
TRBD1 | TRBJ2-2 | few | TRBV7-2 | 15 | TGTGCCAGCAGCTTCCGGGACAGGGGTACCGGGGAGCTGTTTTTT | CASSFRDRGTGELFF
- | TRBJ1-5 | - | TRBV30 | 15 | TGTGCCTGGAGTAAATCTACCATGGGCAATCAGCCCCAGCATTTT | CAWSKSTMGNQPQHF
- | TRBJ2-7 | once | TRBV21-1 | 11 | TGTGCCAGCACCTACCTTTACGAGCAGTACTTC | CASTYLYEQYF